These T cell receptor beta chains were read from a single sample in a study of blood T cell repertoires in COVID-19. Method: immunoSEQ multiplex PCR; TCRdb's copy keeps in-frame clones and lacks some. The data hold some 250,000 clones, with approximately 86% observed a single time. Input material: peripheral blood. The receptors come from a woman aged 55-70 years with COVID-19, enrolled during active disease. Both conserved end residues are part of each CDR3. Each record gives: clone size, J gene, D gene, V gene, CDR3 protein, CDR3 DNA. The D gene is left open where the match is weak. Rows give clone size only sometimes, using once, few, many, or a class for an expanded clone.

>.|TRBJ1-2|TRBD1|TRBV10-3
CAISGTGSNYGYTF
TGTGCCATCAGTGGGACAGGGTCTAACTATGGCTACACCTTC
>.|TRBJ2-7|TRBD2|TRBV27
CASSKLAGAILSEQYF
TGTGCCAGCAGTAAATTAGCGGGGGCCATTCTCTCCGAGCAGTACTTC
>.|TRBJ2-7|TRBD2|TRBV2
CASRGLAVSYEQYF
TGTGCCAGCAGGGGACTAGCGGTCTCCTACGAGCAGTACTTC
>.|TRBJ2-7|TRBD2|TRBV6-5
CASSYGGLAGEQYF
TGTGCCAGCAGTTACGGGGGACTAGCGGGCGAGCAGTACTTC
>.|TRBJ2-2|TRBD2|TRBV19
CASRGGRTPGELFF
TGTGCCAGTAGAGGCGGGAGAACCCCCGGGGAGCTGTTTTTT
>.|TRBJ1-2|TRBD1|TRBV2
CASSEDSRGRGHGYTF
TGTGCCAGCAGTGAAGACTCGCGTGGCAGGGGGCATGGCTACACCTTC
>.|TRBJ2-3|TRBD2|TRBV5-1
CASSSPGLASDTQYF
TGCGCCAGCAGCTCGCCCGGACTAGCGTCAGATACGCAGTATTTT
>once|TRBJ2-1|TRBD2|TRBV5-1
CASSSRPPLAVNEQFF
TGCGCCAGCAGCTCCCGACCCCCGCTAGCGGTCAATGAGCAGTTCTTC
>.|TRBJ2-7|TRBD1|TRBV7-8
CASSLGYGQGPYEQYF
TGTGCCAGCAGCTTAGGGTACGGACAGGGCCCCTACGAGCAGTACTTC
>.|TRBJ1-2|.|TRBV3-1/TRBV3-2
CASSPLRGGYGYTF
TGTGCCAGCAGCCCTCTTAGAGGGGGCTATGGCTACACCTTC
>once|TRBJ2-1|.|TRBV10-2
CASSEIYSYNEQFF
TGCGCCAGCAGTGAAATATACTCCTACAATGAGCAGTTCTTC
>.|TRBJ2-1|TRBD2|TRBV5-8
CASSPLAPNEQFF
TGTGCCAGCAGCCCACTAGCGCCCAATGAGCAGTTCTTC
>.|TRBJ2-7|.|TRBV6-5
CASSSTRGMSSYEQYF
TGTGCCAGCAGTTCCACGAGGGGGATGAGCTCCTACGAGCAGTACTTC
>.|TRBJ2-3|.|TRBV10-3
CAISGQGKVADTQYF
TGTGCCATCAGTGGGCAGGGGAAAGTCGCAGATACGCAGTATTTT
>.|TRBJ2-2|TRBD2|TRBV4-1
CASSHSLGGTSGSRTGELFF
TGCGCCAGCAGCCATTCTTTGGGAGGGACTAGCGGGAGTCGGACCGGGGAGCTGTTTTTT
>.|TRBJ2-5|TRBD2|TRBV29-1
CSVSSGQETQYF
TGCAGCGTCTCTAGCGGACAAGAGACCCAGTACTTC
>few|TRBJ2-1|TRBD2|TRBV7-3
CASSLASSGRARNEQFF
TGTGCCAGCAGCTTAGCCTCTAGCGGGAGGGCCAGGAATGAGCAGTTCTTC
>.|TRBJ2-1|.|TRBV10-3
CAISGSSHEQFF
TGTGCCATCTCAGGCAGTTCACATGAGCAGTTCTTC
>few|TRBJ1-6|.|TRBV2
CASSRRQIYNSPLHF
TGTGCCAGCAGTAGGCGGCAGATCTATAATTCACCCCTCCACTTT
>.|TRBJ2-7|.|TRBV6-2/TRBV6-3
CASSRDSYEQYF
TGTGCCAGCAGTCGGGACTCCTACGAGCAGTACTTC